Only a few counts were recorded for the clone carrying this T cell receptor (beta chain). Its antigen is currently unknown. This sample was included in a study of identical twins. Study outcomes and limitations: Zero-insertion analyses might be partly confounded by invariant T cells like MAIT and iNKT.

Each CDR3 protein gets one entry after TCRdb re-called the 5' RACE reads with MiXCR. The repertoire holds approximately 500,000 distinct CDR3 sequences, with roughly 15% as singletons. Germline-derived CDR1 and CDR2 are MNHNS and SASEGT. There are 13 residues in the CDR3. Trimming cost V 7 bases and J 0 bases, with 7 bases left between them. These data were likewise used in another study, on yellow fever vaccine responses in identical twins. From that second work: Reportedly, the T cell response mounted by twins to vaccine seemed partly convergent, partly personalized.

The clonotype was recovered from a woman younger than 35 in good health. Sequencing was performed on CD4+ T cells sorted from blood. The chain combines TRBV6-1 with TRBJ2-1; D is possibly TRBD2 (5 bases). The CDR3 sequence is CASTGYSYNEQFF. The CDR3 DNA is TGTGCCAGCACGGGGTACTCCTACAATGAGCAGTTCTTC.